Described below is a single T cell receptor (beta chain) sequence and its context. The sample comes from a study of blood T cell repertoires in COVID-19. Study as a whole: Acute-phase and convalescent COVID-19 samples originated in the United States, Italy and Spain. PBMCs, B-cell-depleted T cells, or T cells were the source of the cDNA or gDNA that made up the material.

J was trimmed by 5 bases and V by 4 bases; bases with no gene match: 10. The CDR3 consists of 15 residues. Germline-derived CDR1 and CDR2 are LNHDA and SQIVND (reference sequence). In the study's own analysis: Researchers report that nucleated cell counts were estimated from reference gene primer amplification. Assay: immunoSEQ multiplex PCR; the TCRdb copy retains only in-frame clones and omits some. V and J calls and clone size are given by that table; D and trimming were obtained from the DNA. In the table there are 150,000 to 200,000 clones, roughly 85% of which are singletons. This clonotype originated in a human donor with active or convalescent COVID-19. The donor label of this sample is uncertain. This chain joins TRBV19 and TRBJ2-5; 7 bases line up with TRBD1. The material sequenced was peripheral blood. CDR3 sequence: CASSTRDRQRETQYF. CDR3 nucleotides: TGTGCCAGTAGTACCCGGGACAGACAAAGGGAGACCCAGTACTTC. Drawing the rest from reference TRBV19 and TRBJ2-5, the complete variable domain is DGGITQSPKYLFRKEGQNVTLSCEQNLNHDAMYWYRQDPGQGLRLIYYSQIVNDFQKGDIAEGYSVSREKKESFPLTVTSAQKNPTAFYLCASSTRDRQRETQYFGPGTRLLVL.